The source of this T cell receptor (beta chain) is a study of metastatic and nonmetastatic thyroid tumors. Study-level results: Reportedly, malignant thyroid tumors had significantly higher TCR beta diversity than benign nodules, in blood and tumor.

No treatment of any kind had been given to any patient before thyroid surgery. A note on this clone: What it binds is not known.

In the source study's methods: Clinicopathological groups of papillary thyroid cancer showed CDR3 differences that were used to build a distant-metastasis classifier. MiXCR reprocessed the PCR reads for TCRdb. TCRdb's processing, not the study's, gives the V and J calls here. Found here are approximately 23,000 clones, about 40% of them singletons; the top ten hold about a fifth. The CDR3 runs 12 residues. Germline assignment: CDR1 GTSNPN and CDR2 SVGIG (reference sequence). Trimming took off 4 bases at V and 12 bases at J, with 13 bases between the two ends. The sequencing sample was made of blood. The clonotype was recovered from a male donor with papillary thyroid cancer or a benign thyroid nodule (not recorded which). Some clones in this sample may be carry-over from other donors' samples. The chain uses TRBV30 and TRBJ2-6; no definite D call. In nucleotides, the CDR3 is TGTGCCTGGACCCCGGCGACCTCCGTCCTGACTTTC. It yields the protein CAWTPATSVLTF.